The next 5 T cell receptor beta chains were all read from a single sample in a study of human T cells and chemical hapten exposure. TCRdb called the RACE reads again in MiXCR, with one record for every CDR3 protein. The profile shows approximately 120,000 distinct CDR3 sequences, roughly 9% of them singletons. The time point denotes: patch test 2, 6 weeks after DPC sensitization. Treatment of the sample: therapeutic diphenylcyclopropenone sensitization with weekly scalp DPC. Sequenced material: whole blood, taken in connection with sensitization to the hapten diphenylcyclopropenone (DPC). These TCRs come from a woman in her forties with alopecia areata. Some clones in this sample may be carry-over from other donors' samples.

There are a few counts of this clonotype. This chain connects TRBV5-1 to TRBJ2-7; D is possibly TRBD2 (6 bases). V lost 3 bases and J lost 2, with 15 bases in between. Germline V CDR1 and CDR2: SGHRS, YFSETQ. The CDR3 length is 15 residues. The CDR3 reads CASSSDPGLTYEQYF. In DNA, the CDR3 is TGCGCCAGCAGCTCGGACCCGGGACTGACCTACGAGCAGTACTTC.

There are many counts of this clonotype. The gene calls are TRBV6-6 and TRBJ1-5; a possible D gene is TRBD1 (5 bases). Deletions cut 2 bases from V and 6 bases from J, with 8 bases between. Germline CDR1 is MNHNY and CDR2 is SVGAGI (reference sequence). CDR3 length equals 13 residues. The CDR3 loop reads CASSYAGRQPQHF. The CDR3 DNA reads TGTGCCAGCAGTTACGCAGGGCGTCAGCCCCAGCATTTT.

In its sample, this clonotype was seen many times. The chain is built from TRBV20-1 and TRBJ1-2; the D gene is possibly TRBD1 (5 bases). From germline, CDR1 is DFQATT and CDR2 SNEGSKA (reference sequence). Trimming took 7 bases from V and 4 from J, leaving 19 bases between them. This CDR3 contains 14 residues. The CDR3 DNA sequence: TGCAGTGGCGGACACCCCCAAGGAGGCTATGGCTACACCTTC. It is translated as CSGGHPQGGYGYTF.

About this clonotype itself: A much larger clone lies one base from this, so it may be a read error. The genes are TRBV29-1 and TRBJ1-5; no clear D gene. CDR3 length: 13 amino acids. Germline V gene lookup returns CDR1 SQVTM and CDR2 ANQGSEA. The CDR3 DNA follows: TGCAGCGTTGAGGTTGGGATCAATCAGCCCAAGCATTTT. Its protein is CSVEVGINQPKHF.

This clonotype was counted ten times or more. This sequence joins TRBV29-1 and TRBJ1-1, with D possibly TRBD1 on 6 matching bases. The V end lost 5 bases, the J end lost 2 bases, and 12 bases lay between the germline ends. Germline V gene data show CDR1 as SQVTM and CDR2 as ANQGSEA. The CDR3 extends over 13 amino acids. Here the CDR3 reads CSVRRGGNTEAFF. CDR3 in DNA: TGCAGCGTTCGGAGGGGGGGCAACACTGAAGCTTTCTTT.